These 21 T cell receptor beta chains were all obtained from the same sample, sequenced in a study of PD-1 and CTLA-4 blockade in melanoma (dated by TCRdb to the early 2020s). The receptor library was made with the immunoSEQ multiplex PCR assay. TCRdb carries this immuneACCESS record with in-frame sequences only. Its versions omit some clonotypes, under half of them owing to an unresolved V gene in the studies checked, with the rest unexplained. For this sample there are some 30,000 clones; roughly 90% appear just once. Roughly 6.1% of the sample is taken by the ten largest. The input for sequencing was CD8+ T cells from peripheral blood, taken from a patient given anti-PD-1 treatment. These receptors were obtained from a human donor with melanoma.

The chain joins TRBV13 to TRBJ2-1; 10 bases fit TRBD2. J was trimmed by 4 bases and V by 0 bases; bases with no gene match: 15. Germline lookup yields CDR1 PRHDT and CDR2 FYEKMQ (reference sequence). The CDR3 loop spans 20 amino acids. The CDR3 sequence: CASSLGPASGGKGSYNEQFF. Here the CDR3 DNA reads TGTGCCAGCAGCTTAGGCCCCGCTAGCGGGGGCAAGGGCTCTTACAATGAGCAGTTCTTC.

The genes are TRBV6-1 and TRBJ2-3; 9 bases agree with TRBD2. The V gene end was trimmed by 1 base and the J gene end by 3 bases; junction bases not matched to a gene: 5. CDR3 length: 16 amino acids. The germline V gene encodes CDR1 MNHNS and CDR2 SASEGT. The CDR3 bases are TGTGCCAGCAGTGAAGGAGGCGGGGGGGCAACAGATACGCAGTATTTT. It encodes CASSEGGGGATDTQYF.

The chain uses TRBV5-1 and TRBJ1-1; D gene ambiguous. Germline values: CDR1 SGHRS, CDR2 YFSETQ. The V and J ends lost 6 bases and 4 bases respectively, with 7 bases between them. This CDR3 is built from 11 residues. This CDR3 reads CASTLGTEAFF. CDR3 DNA sequence: TGCGCCAGCACCCTTGGCACTGAAGCTTTCTTT.

V gene TRBV28 combines with J gene TRBJ2-7; possibly TRBD2 for D (5 bases). The CDR3 length is 11 residues. CDR1 is MDHEN, CDR2 SYDVKM, per germline. With 7 bases removed from V and 4 bases from J, the gap between germline ends came to 8 bases. Written as DNA, the CDR3 is TGTGCCAGCAACGGCGGGTACGAGCAGTACTTC. Its protein product is CASNGGYEQYF.

CDR3 residues: CASASDTYEQYF. CDR3 DNA sequence: TGTGCCAGTGCCAGTGACACCTACGAGCAGTACTTC. The V call is TRBV28, the J call TRBJ2-7; D remains ambiguous. Germline lookup yields CDR1 MDHEN and CDR2 SYDVKM. V lost 9 bases to trimming and J lost 2 bases, with 11 bases between them. The CDR3 runs to 12 residues.

The V gene is TRBV4-1, the J gene TRBJ1-1, with D perhaps TRBD1 (6 bases). The CDR3 is 14 residues long. Germline loops: CDR1 MGHRA, CDR2 YSYEKL. Trimming pared 4 bases from V and 11 bases from J, leaving 20 bases between. CDR3 bases: TGCGCCAGCAGCCCGCCCCAGGGGCCCGAGGGTGCTTTCTTT. This gives the protein CASSPPQGPEGAFF.

The CDR3 reads CATSAGGGYTF. DNA of the CDR3: TGTGCCACCAGTGCCGGTGGCGGCTACACCTTC. The chain has TRBV24-1 and TRBJ1-2; D not certain. From germline, CDR1 is KGHDR and CDR2 SFDVKD. This CDR3 spans 11 amino acids. V lost 5 bases, J lost 8 bases, and 8 bases lay in between.

The gene calls are TRBV28 and TRBJ2-7, with TRBD1 matching over 10 bases. The CDR3 spans 14 residues. J lost 3 bases, V lost 6 bases, and 5 bases had no gene match. Germline values: CDR1 MDHEN, CDR2 SYDVKM. This chain's CDR3 is CASRRGQGRYEQYF. The CDR3 DNA sequence: TGTGCCAGCAGAAGGGGACAGGGGCGCTACGAGCAGTACTTC.

The chain carries TRBV15 and TRBJ1-2; D perhaps matches TRBD1 (5 bases). The V gene lost 5 bases and the J gene lost 3 bases, with 10 bases spanning the gap. Germline V gene lookup returns CDR1 LNHNV and CDR2 YYDKDF (reference sequence). The CDR3 consists of 13 residues. The CDR3 region has the DNA TGTGCCACCAGCGGGGCGCAGGACTATGGCTACACCTTC. It is translated as CATSGAQDYGYTF.

The chain links TRBV29-1 to TRBJ1-1; the D gene is possibly TRBD1 (5 bases). This CDR3 region has 12 residues. V was shortened by 5 bases and J by 4 bases, with 11 bases between the two germline ends. From germline, CDR1 is SQVTM and CDR2 ANQGSEA. This chain's CDR3 is CSVLTGPTEAFF. The CDR3 DNA sequence: TGCAGCGTTTTAACAGGCCCCACTGAAGCTTTCTTT. The full variable domain, completed using reference TRBV29-1 and TRBJ1-1, is SAVISQKPSRDICQRGTSLTIQCQVDSQVTMMFWYRQQPGQSLTLIATANQGSEATYESGFVIDKFPISRPNLTFSTLTVSNMSPEDSSIYLCSVLTGPTEAFFGQGTRLTVV.

In its sample, this clone was seen once. CDR3 amino acids: CASTYRDNEQFF. Here the CDR3 DNA reads TGTGCCAGTACCTACAGGGACAATGAGCAGTTCTTC. The chain uses TRBV19 and TRBJ2-1; D perhaps matches TRBD1 (6 bases). Germline CDR1 LNHDA, CDR2 SQIVND (reference sequence). CDR3 length: 12 residues. V shed 7 bases and J shed 5 bases, with 9 bases lying between them.

This clone was recorded once. The genes are TRBV27 and TRBJ1-1, with D possibly being TRBD1 (6 bases). CDR3 length equals 14 residues. The V end lost 6 bases, the J end lost 5 bases, and 16 bases lay between the germline ends. The germline V gene encodes CDR1 MNHEY and CDR2 SMNVEV (reference sequence). This CDR3 reads CASRTTTGTTEAFF. Here the CDR3 DNA reads TGTGCCAGCAGAACGACAACAGGGACGACTGAAGCTTTCTTT.

This chain's CDR3 is CASSLGTGLYNEQFF. The CDR3 DNA reads as TGTGCCAGCAGCTTAGGGACAGGACTCTACAATGAGCAGTTCTTC. The V call is TRBV7-2, the J call TRBJ2-1, with 7 bases that match TRBD1. CDR1 and CDR2 from the germline V gene are SGHTA and FQGNSA. V trimming: 1 base; J trimming: 3 bases; junction bases outside the gene matches: 3. The CDR3 covers 15 residues. Together with reference TRBV7-2 and TRBJ2-1, the CDR3 gives the full variable domain: GAGVSQSPSNKVTEKGKDVELRCDPISGHTALYWYRQSLGQGLEFLIYFQGNSAPDKSGLPSDRFSAERTGGSVSTLTIQRTQQEDSAVYLCASSLGTGLYNEQFFGPGTRLTVL.

This CDR3 reads CASSQDSGGKGNTIYF. The CDR3 region has the DNA TGCGCCAGCAGCCAAGACTCCGGAGGTAAAGGAAACACCATATATTTT. This chain connects TRBV4-3 to TRBJ1-3, with no clear D. The CDR3 loop spans 16 amino acids. Germline loops: CDR1 LGHNA, CDR2 YSLEER. V gave up 0 bases and J gave up 4 bases, with 13 bases separating them.

This chain links TRBV20-1 with TRBJ1-1, with D possibly TRBD1 on 5 matching bases. This CDR3 region has 10 residues. Looked up from germline, CDR1 is DFQATT and CDR2 is SNEGSKA (reference sequence). The V end was cut by 4 bases, the J end by 6 bases, with 6 bases between. The CDR3 spells CSATGSEAFF. CDR3 sequence (DNA): TGCAGTGCTACAGGGTCTGAAGCTTTCTTT.

The chain employs TRBV6-5 and TRBJ2-1; the D is unclear. This CDR3 contains 15 residues. The ends were cut back, 5 bases at V and 0 bases at J, with 11 bases in the middle. Germline lookup yields CDR1 MNHEY and CDR2 SVGAGI. The CDR3 bases are TGTGCCAGCAGTACCAGCGCGAGCTCCTACAATGAGCAGTTCTTC. It codes for CASSTSASSYNEQFF.

The V gene is TRBV11-2, the J gene TRBJ2-3; either TRBD1 or TRBD2 may fit D (5 bases each). The CDR3 is made up of 14 amino acids. Germline V gene sequence: CDR1 SGHAT, CDR2 FQNNGV. V was clipped by 5 bases and J by 1 base, with 10 bases between them. The CDR3 bases are TGTGCCAGCAGCAGGAGAGGGGGCACAGATACGCAGTATTTT. Protein product: CASSRRGGTDTQYF.

The rearrangement joins TRBV6-5 to TRBJ1-1; D remains ambiguous. The CDR3 covers 13 residues. Germline CDR1 is MNHEY and CDR2 is SVGAGI. Trimming removed 5 bases at V and 2 bases at J, with 9 bases between. CDR3 in DNA: TGTGCCAGCAGTCCCTGGACTAACACTGAAGCTTTCTTT. Translated, it gives CASSPWTNTEAFF.

The rearrangement uses TRBV3-1 (or the pseudogene TRBV3-2) and TRBJ2-7; the match to TRBD2 covers 10 bases. The CDR3 length is 15 residues. Germline CDR1 is LGHDT and CDR2 is YNNKEL (reference sequence). V dropped 3 bases and J dropped 1; count of bases not matched to a gene: 3. The CDR3 sequence is CASSHPSGSSYEQYF. As DNA, the CDR3 is TGTGCCAGCAGCCACCCTAGCGGGAGTTCCTACGAGCAGTACTTC.

The rearrangement links TRBV28 to TRBJ2-3; 12 bases fit TRBD2. V was clipped by 6 bases and J by 5 bases; unmatched bases: 18. Germline V gene data show CDR1 as MDHEN and CDR2 as SYDVKM. The CDR3 is 19 amino acids. The chain's CDR3 is CASSPAIRGLAGIGDTQYF. The CDR3 DNA reads TGTGCCAGCAGCCCAGCCATAAGAGGACTAGCGGGGATAGGAGATACGCAGTATTTT.

In this sample, this clone turned up a few times. This chain connects TRBV6-1 to TRBJ1-1; D is perhaps TRBD1 (6 bases). The CDR3 spans 13 residues. CDR1 and CDR2 (germline): MNHNS, SASEGT. Trimming removed 0 bases from V and 8 bases from J, with 10 bases in between. The CDR3 sequence: CASSEARGAEAFF. The CDR3, as DNA: TGTGCCAGCAGTGAAGCGCGGGGGGCCGAAGCTTTCTTT.